This is a list of T cell receptor beta chains from one sample in a study of blood T cells in healthy people across ages. TCRdb recomputed calls from the 5' RACE reads with MiXCR, one row per CDR3 protein. The table lists around 1,500,000 distinct CDR3 sequences, 25% to 30% of them singletons. Material: blood. The receptors derive from a woman in her twenties or thirties in good health. CDR3s include the opening cysteine and the closing phenylalanine or tryptophan. Fields, in order: V gene, J gene, clone size, D gene, CDR3 protein, CDR3 DNA. A D gene is named only where the DNA matches it firmly. A clone size is listed for some rows: how often the clone was seen (once, few, many), or a class if it is expanded.

TRBV13,TRBJ2-5,-,-,CASSPSGESKETQYF,TGTGCCAGCAGCCCCTCCGGGGAATCCAAAGAGACCCAGTACTTC
TRBV6-5,TRBJ2-3,-,-,CASSPERGTDTQYF,TGTGCCAGCAGTCCTGAGAGGGGCACAGATACGCAGTATTTT
TRBV5-1,TRBJ2-6,-,-,CASSVRGDSGANVLTF,TGCGCCAGCAGCGTAAGAGGAGACTCTGGGGCCAACGTCCTGACTTTC
TRBV28,TRBJ2-3,many,-,CATGSSSTDTQYF,TGTGCCACCGGGAGTTCTAGCACAGATACGCAGTATTTT
TRBV6-5,TRBJ1-1,-,TRBD1,CASRRTGALMNTEAFF,TGTGCCAGCAGGCGAACAGGGGCACTCATGAACACTGAAGCTTTCTTT
TRBV20-1,TRBJ2-7,few,-,CSARDSRGPYEQYF,TGCAGTGCTAGAGATTCCCGGGGGCCCTACGAGCAGTACTTC
TRBV5-6,TRBJ2-2,few,-,CASSLFYSGELFF,TGTGCCAGCAGCTTGTTTTATTCCGGGGAGCTGTTTTTT
TRBV4-3,TRBJ2-5,many,TRBD2,CASSPQRASGLETQYF,TGCGCCAGCAGCCCTCAACGGGCTAGCGGGTTGGAGACCCAGTACTTC
TRBV11-2,TRBJ2-5,-,-,CASSSSVSGTRPYGQYF,TGTGCCAGCAGCTCTTCGGTGAGTGGGACCAGACCCTACGGGCAGTACTTC
TRBV20-1,TRBJ2-3,-,-,CSAGVGGNTDTQYF,TGCAGTGCCGGGGTTGGCGGGAATACAGATACGCAGTATTTT
TRBV6-2/TRBV6-3,TRBJ2-7,-,TRBD2,CASSYSRLAREQYF,TGTGCCAGCAGTTACTCCCGACTAGCTCGGGAGCAGTACTTC
TRBV5-1,TRBJ1-4,-,-,CASSLSGPRGEKLFF,TGCGCCAGCAGCTTAAGCGGCCCCCGAGGAGAAAAACTGTTTTTT
TRBV9,TRBJ1-2,-,-,CASSVGEYYGYTF,TGTGCCAGCAGCGTAGGGGAATACTATGGCTACACCTTC
TRBV5-1,TRBJ2-3,few,TRBD1,CASSYQGGTDTQYF,TGCGCCAGCAGCTACCAGGGGGGCACAGATACGCAGTATTTT
TRBV6-1,TRBJ2-7,many,TRBD1,CASSEKVSWDRVAYEQYF,TGTGCCAGCAGTGAAAAGGTGTCGTGGGACAGGGTGGCCTACGAGCAGTACTTC
TRBV7-9,TRBJ2-1,-,-,CASSLGRGREQFF,TGTGCCAGCAGCTTAGGGCGGGGCAGAGAGCAGTTCTTC
TRBV6-5,TRBJ1-5,many,TRBD1,CASSSDRGGNQPQHF,TGTGCCAGCAGTTCCGACAGGGGCGGCAATCAGCCCCAGCATTTT
TRBV5-1,TRBJ2-1,once,TRBD2,CASSFTSGSVYNEQFF,TGCGCCAGCAGCTTCACTAGCGGGAGTGTCTACAATGAGCAGTTCTTC
TRBV18,TRBJ2-3,few,TRBD1,CAGAPGQDTDTQYF,TGTGCCGGCGCTCCGGGACAGGATACAGATACGCAGTATTTT
TRBV5-1,TRBJ2-7,-,-,CASSLIGGPSYEQYF,TGCGCCAGCAGCTTGATCGGGGGTCCCTCCTACGAGCAGTACTTC
TRBV5-6,TRBJ1-5,-,-,CASSLGGGQYNQPQHF,TGTGCCAGCAGCTTGGGGGGGGGCCAATACAATCAGCCCCAGCATTTT
TRBV5-6,TRBJ1-1,-,-,CAGSFSGGAEAFF,TGTGCCGGCAGCTTTTCGGGCGGGGCTGAAGCTTTCTTT
TRBV9,TRBJ2-3,few,-,CASSVGGGIPRTQYF,TGTGCCAGCAGCGTAGGCGGCGGGATCCCCCGTACGCAGTATTTT
TRBV29-1,TRBJ1-2,-,TRBD1,CCVGTVDPYGYTF,TGCTGCGTCGGGACAGTGGATCCCTATGGCTACACCTTC
TRBV6-6,TRBJ1-1,few,-,CASSSGQIEAFF,TGTGCCAGCAGCTCAGGACAGATCGAAGCTTTCTTT
TRBV7-6,TRBJ2-3,-,TRBD2,CASSPGLAGNPSTDTQYF,TGTGCCAGCAGCCCCGGACTAGCGGGAAACCCTAGCACAGATACGCAGTATTTT
TRBV20-1,TRBJ1-6,few,-,CSARAGQTNSPLHF,TGCAGTGCTAGAGCCGGGCAGACGAATTCACCCCTCCACTTT
TRBV5-1,TRBJ2-1,few,-,CASTDGQGGRYNEQFF,TGCGCCAGCACCGATGGACAGGGAGGGAGGTACAATGAGCAGTTCTTC
TRBV19,TRBJ1-2,once,TRBD1,CASSTPRQGAWRGYTF,TGTGCCAGTAGTACGCCCCGACAGGGGGCTTGGCGTGGCTACACCTTC
TRBV25-1,TRBJ2-4,-,TRBD2,CASMDSGRAVDEQYF,TGTGCCAGCATGGATAGCGGGAGGGCCGTCGATGAGCAGTACTTC
TRBV29-1,TRBJ2-2,-,-,CSVVSGSYTGELFF,TGCAGCGTTGTGTCAGGGTCGTACACCGGGGAGCTGTTTTTT
TRBV20-1,TRBJ1-2,-,-,CSARDTTVPNYGYTF,TGCAGTGCTAGAGATACTACAGTCCCTAACTATGGCTACACCTTC
TRBV6-2/TRBV6-3,TRBJ2-7,many,-,CASTPWRGVYEQYF,TGTGCCAGCACCCCTTGGCGGGGAGTTTACGAGCAGTACTTC
TRBV25-1,TRBJ2-6,-,-,CASCPFGANVLTF,TGTGCCAGCTGCCCGTTTGGGGCCAACGTCCTGACTTTC
TRBV10-3,TRBJ2-1,few,TRBD2,CAISRPQSSGPSYNEQFF,TGTGCCATCAGCCGTCCCCAGTCTAGCGGGCCTTCCTACAATGAGCAGTTCTTC
TRBV7-8,TRBJ1-2,few,-,CASSPLWGEGYTF,TGTGCCAGCAGTCCCCTTTGGGGAGAAGGCTACACCTTC
TRBV3-1,TRBJ2-5,-,-,CASSQGLGSGFGETQYF,TGTGCCAGCAGCCAAGGGCTTGGTAGCGGATTCGGAGAGACCCAGTACTTC
TRBV27,TRBJ1-3,once,-,CASSLMASGNTIYF,TGTGCCAGCAGTTTAATGGCCTCTGGAAACACCATATATTTT
TRBV28,TRBJ2-7,-,-,CASSLQGGLEYF,TGTGCCAGCAGTTTACAGGGCGGTTTGGAGTACTTC
TRBV11-2,TRBJ2-4,-,-,CASGVKDIQYF,TGTGCCAGTGGGGTTAAGGACATTCAGTACTTC
TRBV12-3/TRBV12-4,TRBJ2-5,-,TRBD1,CACRPGTGGVQYF,TGTGCCTGCAGACCCGGGACAGGGGGCGTGCAGTACTTC
TRBV29-1,TRBJ2-3,few,-,CSVERPLTDTQYF,TGCAGCGTTGAAAGACCCCTCACAGATACGCAGTATTTT
TRBV7-3,TRBJ2-1,many,TRBD2,CASSPPPERGSINEQFF,TGTGCCAGCAGCCCCCCCCCGGAGCGGGGGTCTATCAATGAGCAGTTCTTC
TRBV28,TRBJ1-6,-,-,CASSYAGANSPLHF,TGTGCCAGCAGTTATGCAGGGGCTAATTCACCCCTCCACTTT
TRBV5-1,TRBJ2-2,-,-,CASRPRPTSNTGELFF,TGCGCCAGCAGGCCTCGCCCGACATCGAACACCGGGGAGCTGTTTTTT
TRBV20-1,TRBJ2-3,-,TRBD2,CSARDRTSGSVDTQYF,TGCAGTGCTAGAGATAGGACTAGCGGGAGTGTAGATACGCAGTATTTT
TRBV7-9,TRBJ2-3,-,-,CASTGWGDTQYF,TGTGCCAGCACAGGGTGGGGAGATACGCAGTATTTT
TRBV7-2,TRBJ2-1,few,TRBD2,CASSKGLAGNNEQFF,TGTGCCAGCAGCAAGGGACTAGCGGGGAACAATGAGCAGTTCTTC
TRBV6-6,TRBJ1-5,-,-,CASKGILEGDQPQHF,TGTGCCAGCAAAGGCATCCTTGAGGGGGATCAGCCCCAGCATTTT
TRBV6-6,TRBJ1-4,-,TRBD1,CATGPRDRDEKLFF,TGTGCCACCGGCCCCCGGGACAGGGATGAAAAACTGTTTTTT
TRBV19,TRBJ2-7,few,TRBD1,CASRKVGTGESAQYF,TGTGCCAGTAGGAAGGTAGGGACAGGGGAAAGCGCGCAGTACTTC
TRBV6-5,TRBJ1-3,-,-,CASSLAGSGGYTIYF,TGTGCCAGCAGTTTGGCAGGCTCTGGGGGTTACACCATATATTTT
TRBV5-5,TRBJ2-5,-,-,CASSPGVGQRRETQYF,TGTGCCAGCAGCCCTGGTGTAGGCCAACGGAGAGAGACCCAGTACTTC
TRBV12-3/TRBV12-4,TRBJ2-3,few,TRBD2,CASSSGTSGSTQYF,TGTGCCAGCAGTTCCGGGACTAGCGGGAGTACGCAGTATTTT
TRBV29-1,TRBJ1-1,-,-,CSAPTGWGTEAFF,TGCAGCGCTCCGACAGGATGGGGCACTGAAGCTTTCTTT